This TCR beta chain was sequenced in a study of read filtering for tumor transcriptome and immune sequencing. This CDR3 comprises 15 residues. V was clipped by 5 bases and J by 9 bases; unmatched bases: 13. The germline gives CDR1 DFQATT, CDR2 SNEGSKA (reference sequence). This library used approximately 370 ng RNA and molecular barcoded adaptors spanning alpha/delta and beta/gamma chains. TCRdb independently ran MiXCR on the reads; one entry per CDR3 protein. The sample lists around 130,000 distinct CDR3 sequences, over 10% occurring once. This clonotype appeared many times. The chain recombines TRBV20-1 with TRBJ2-1; 10 bases are shared with TRBD1. The sequencing input was a population of CD138-negative cells sorted from bone marrow. This TCR derives from a donor at least 40 years old with multiple myeloma. CDR3: CSAGRGTGDIGEQFF. The CDR3, as DNA: TGCAGTGCTGGTAGAGGGACAGGGGACATCGGTGAGCAGTTCTTC.